Shown below are 29 T cell receptor beta chains from a single sample sequenced in a study of T cells in Graves' hyperthyroidism and ophthalmopathy (dated by TCRdb to 2018 to 2020). The library was produced with multiplex PCR. The sequencing machine was an Illumina HiSeq 2000. The TCR beta CDR3 regions were amplified from RNA transcripts. For the first round of RT-PCR on the TCR CDR3, the HTBI primer set was used together with the Qiagen OneStep RT-PCR kit. The public sequencing data were trimmed at Q25 with fastp and processed into clonotypes with MiXCR by TCRdb, which kept only in-frame beta chains. For every CDR3 protein sequence, its rows merge into one entry that carries the most common genes and DNA. Present in this sample are about 200,000 distinct CDR3 sequences, approximately 16% of which were seen just once. The biggest ten clones account for about 56% of the sample. Sequenced sample: blood. These receptors all stem from a woman in her forties or fifties with Graves' hyperthyroidism.

There are a few counts of this clonotype. This chain connects TRBV7-6 to TRBJ1-5, with a tentative D call TRBD1 (5 bases). CDR3 length equals 16 residues. Germline assignment: CDR1 SGHVS and CDR2 FNYEAQ. V was trimmed by 4 bases and J by 0 bases, leaving 13 bases between them. The CDR3 DNA sequence: TGTGCCAGCAGCTCCGGAGCAGGGACTAGCAATCAGCCCCAGCATTTT. Amino acids: CASSSGAGTSNQPQHF.

The rearrangement uses TRBV27 and TRBJ1-1, with 7 bases identical to TRBD1. The CDR3 runs to 16 residues. The trim removed 5 bases at V and 4 bases at J, leaving 13 bases unmatched. In germline, CDR1 is MNHEY, CDR2 SMNVEV (reference sequence). The CDR3 nucleotides read TGTGCCAGCAGTGGGGGGACAGCCTGGACGAGCACTGAAGCTTTCTTT. This encodes CASSGGTAWTSTEAFF.

This clonotype has a handful of counts. This rearrangement joins TRBV4-1 to TRBJ1-6; D might be TRBD1 (5 bases). V shed 4 bases and J shed 7 bases, with 17 bases lying between them. The CDR3 sequence is 16 residues long. Germline CDR1 reads MGHRA; CDR2 reads YSYEKL. The CDR3 DNA sequence: TGCGCCAGCAGCCTCGACGGGGGTGGGATCAATTCACCCCTCCACTTT. It specifies CASSLDGGGINSPLHF.

This clonotype was observed many times. The chain recombines TRBV2 with TRBJ2-1, with D unresolved. The V end was cut by 5 bases, the J end by 6 bases, with 17 bases between. This CDR3 region has 15 residues. Germline lookup yields CDR1 SNHLY and CDR2 FYNNEI. This chain's CDR3 is CASSTGPPLPNEQFF. CDR3 DNA sequence: TGTGCCAGCAGTACCGGACCCCCCCTTCCCAATGAGCAGTTCTTC.

Comment on this clonotype: Given a much more abundant clone one base away, this may be a read error. The V call is TRBV10-1, the J call TRBJ2-3; the D is unclear. Germline CDR1 reads WNHNN; CDR2 reads SYGVQD (reference sequence). The V and J ends lost 3 bases and 5 bases respectively, with 12 bases between them. This CDR3 is built from 14 residues. The CDR3 loop is CASSDSIGLDTQYF. The CDR3 DNA follows: TGCGCCAGCAGTGATAGTATAGGTCTAGATACGCAGTATTTT.

This clonotype was detected a few times. This sequence joins TRBV18 and TRBJ2-7; no reliable D call. V was trimmed by 3 bases and J by 6 bases, leaving 18 bases between them. This CDR3 spans 15 amino acids. Per the germline V gene, CDR1 is KGHSH and CDR2 is LQKENI. The CDR3 nucleotides read TGTGCCAGCTCACCCTCCGAGACCCGCTTTGGCGAGCAGTACTTC. This sequence encodes CASSPSETRFGEQYF.

At least ten counts were recorded for this clonotype. The chain couples TRBV7-9 to TRBJ2-3; a weak D match, TRBD2 (5 bases). V lost 3 bases to trimming and J lost 2 bases, with 15 bases between them. This CDR3 has 16 residues. The V gene's germline CDR1 is SEHNR and CDR2 FQNEAQ (reference sequence). The CDR3, as DNA: TGTGCCAGCAGCTTGGTCGGGGTAGGGTTCACAGATACGCAGTATTTT. This codes for CASSLVGVGFTDTQYF.

This clonotype has a count of ten or more. The J gene is TRBJ2-5, the V gene TRBV9; 7 nucleotides agree with TRBD2. Per the germline V gene, CDR1 is SGDLS and CDR2 is YYNGEE. The CDR3 extends over 16 amino acids. Unmatched junction bases numbered 12, after V lost 0 bases and J lost 7 bases. The CDR3 region is CASSVVPSGGVGTQYF. The DNA of the CDR3 is TGTGCCAGCAGCGTAGTCCCTAGCGGAGGGGTAGGGACCCAGTACTTC.

The chain recombines TRBV30 with TRBJ2-7, with a possible D match to TRBD2 (5 bases). V was clipped by 1 base and J by 4 bases, with 14 bases between them. CDR1 is GTSNPN and CDR2 is SVGIG in the germline V gene (reference sequence). This CDR3 region has 14 residues. In DNA form, the CDR3 reads TGTGCCTGGAGTGGCCCCGGGAAGCTGTACGAGCAGTACTTC. This translates into CAWSGPGKLYEQYF.

The sample holds many counts of this clonotype. The V and J genes are TRBV20-1 and TRBJ2-1, with D uncertain. This CDR3 comprises 12 residues. The V gene lost 7 bases and the J gene lost 8 bases, with 15 bases spanning the gap. Germline lookup yields CDR1 DFQATT and CDR2 SNEGSKA (reference sequence). This CDR3 is CSVTPNGYEQFF. The CDR3 DNA follows: TGCAGTGTTACGCCAAATGGCTATGAGCAGTTCTTC.

This chain joins TRBV12-3 or TRBV12-4 and TRBJ2-6, with TRBD2 matching over 8 bases. V dropped 0 bases and J dropped 4; count of bases not matched to a gene: 8. CDR3 length: 18 amino acids. DNA of the CDR3: TGTGCCAGCAGTTTAGCGCTTTCGGGGGGGCCCGGGGCCAACGTCCTGACTTTC. As protein: CASSLALSGGPGANVLTF.

In this sample, this clonotype turned up many times. DNA of the CDR3: TGTGCCACCAATAGTGACTCCCGGGGGGTCACTGAAGCTTTCTTT. It encodes CATNSDSRGVTEAFF. The chain couples TRBV27 to TRBJ1-1, with D possibly TRBD1 on 5 matching bases. From germline, CDR1 is MNHEY and CDR2 SMNVEV (reference sequence). Trimming shortened V by 10 bases and J by 4 bases, and 22 bases separated the two germline ends. This CDR3 contains 15 residues.

This clonotype was seen a handful of times. The gene calls are TRBV10-3 and TRBJ1-5; D gene unclear. Trimming removed 2 bases at V and 5 bases at J, with 7 bases between. This CDR3 spans 13 amino acids. The germline gives CDR1 ENHRY, CDR2 SYGVKD. The CDR3 region is CAISEREDQPQHF. CDR3 sequence (DNA): TGTGCCATCAGTGAGAGGGAAGATCAGCCCCAGCATTTT.

This clonotype was found a few times. One junction end disagrees with the germline gene, perhaps due to a read error. J is TRBJ1-5 and V is TRBV12-3 or TRBV12-4; perhaps TRBD1 as D (5 bases). This CDR3 is built from 14 residues. CDR3 amino acids: CASGLAGRNQPQHF. DNA of the CDR3: TGTGCCAGCGGTTTAGCAGGGCGCAATCAGCCCCAGCATTTT.

For this clonotype: Without the conserved terminal phenylalanine or tryptophan, this CDR3 likely stems from a read error. The chain employs TRBV3-1 and TRBJ2-3, with D tentatively TRBD1 (5 bases). Germline V gene lookup returns CDR1 LGHDT and CDR2 YNNKEL (reference sequence). The CDR3 covers 15 residues. The CDR3 loop is CASSQDGHSTDTQYS. CDR3 nucleotide sequence: TGTGCCAGTAGCCAAGATGGACATAGCACAGATACGCAGTATTCT.

The rearrangement links TRBV6-1 to TRBJ2-2, with D perhaps TRBD1 (6 bases). From germline, CDR1 is MNHNS and CDR2 SASEGT. The CDR3 is 14 amino acids. V lost 8 bases to trimming and J lost 5 bases, with 15 bases between them. CDR3 sequence (DNA): TGTGCCAGCTTATTACAGGGTAGGACCGGGGAGCTGTTTTTT. It specifies CASLLQGRTGELFF.

V and J are TRBV19 and TRBJ2-1; 9 positions match TRBD2. This CDR3 contains 15 residues. Trimming removed 4 bases from V and 6 bases from J; junction bases left unmatched: 7. Germline assignment: CDR1 LNHDA and CDR2 SQIVND (reference sequence). The CDR3 reads CASSRASGIRNEQFF. CDR3 nucleotides: TGTGCCAGTAGTAGGGCTAGCGGGATCCGCAATGAGCAGTTCTTC.

This clonotype was detected many times. This sequence joins TRBV20-1 and TRBJ2-2; D remains ambiguous. V was trimmed by 5 bases and J by 4 bases, leaving 11 bases between them. The length of the CDR3 is 13 residues. Germline V gene sequence: CDR1 DFQATT, CDR2 SNEGSKA (reference sequence). CDR3 coding DNA: TGCAGTGCTTCTCCCAGTTCCACCGGGGAGCTGTTTTTT. It codes for CSASPSSTGELFF.

This clonotype was counted between two and nine times. The rearrangement joins TRBV6-5 to TRBJ2-5; 11 bases agree with TRBD1. CDR1 and CDR2 from the germline V gene are MNHEY and SVGAGI. This CDR3 contains 16 residues. The trim removed 2 bases at V and 5 bases at J, leaving 7 bases unmatched. The CDR3 sequence: CASSYREGDRGETQYF. DNA for the CDR3: TGTGCCAGCAGTTACAGGGAGGGGGACAGGGGGGAGACCCAGTACTTC.

This rearrangement joins TRBV28 to TRBJ2-1; D is unresolved. Germline V lookup: CDR1 MDHEN, CDR2 SYDVKM. The V end lost 6 bases, the J end lost 6 bases, and 9 bases lay between the germline ends. This CDR3 has 12 residues. Written as DNA, the CDR3 is TGTGCCAGCAGGGAGTATCGCAATGAGCAGTTCTTC. Translating it yields CASREYRNEQFF.

This clonotype appeared many times. The chain is built from TRBV12-3 or TRBV12-4 and TRBJ2-1, with D possibly TRBD1 on 6 matching bases. The CDR3 length is 14 residues. The ends were cut back, 7 bases at V and 4 bases at J, with 14 bases in the middle. The CDR3 sequence: CASTFEQGYNEQFF. CDR3 in DNA: TGTGCCAGCACCTTCGAACAGGGTTACAATGAGCAGTTCTTC.

This clonotype was counted ten times or more. The chain couples TRBV11-1 to TRBJ2-5; D gene unclear. V was pared by 1 base and J by 4 bases, with 7 bases between. In germline, CDR1 is SGHAT, CDR2 FQDESV (reference sequence). This CDR3 has 13 amino acids. The CDR3 DNA reads as TGTGCCAGCAGCTTAGGGGCAAGAGAGACCCAGTACTTC. This codes for CASSLGARETQYF.

This clonotype was seen more than once but under ten times. The chain employs TRBV18 and TRBJ1-3; no clear D. V was shortened by 0 bases and J by 2 bases, with 8 bases between the two germline ends. The CDR3 covers 15 residues. CDR1 and CDR2 (germline): KGHSH, LQKENI. CDR3 sequence: CASSPPGGTGNTIYF. The CDR3, as DNA: TGTGCCAGCTCACCACCAGGCGGGACTGGAAACACCATATATTTT. The variable domain in full, with the rest retrieved from reference TRBV18 and TRBJ1-3, is NAGVMQNPRHLVRRRGQEARLRCSPMKGHSHVYWYRQLPEEGLKFMVYLQKENIIDESGMPKERFSAEFPKEGPSILRIQQVVRGDSAAYFCASSPPGGTGNTIYFGEGSWLTVV.

In its sample, this clonotype was seen a few times. The chain joins TRBV20-1 to TRBJ2-7, with D perhaps TRBD1 (6 bases). This CDR3 is built from 15 residues. V gave up 4 bases and J gave up 2 bases, with 18 bases separating them. Per germline, CDR1 DFQATT and CDR2 SNEGSKA (reference sequence). This chain's CDR3 is CSAKLPGHLPYEQYF. The DNA of the CDR3 is TGCAGTGCTAAACTTCCGGGACACCTTCCCTACGAGCAGTACTTC.

This clonotype appeared a few times. With a much larger clone just one base away, this may be a read error. For the CDR3, the DNA is TGTGCCAGCAGCCCACGGGGTGGCAAGGAGGTGACCCAGTACTTC. Translated: CASSPRGGKEVTQYF. This chain links TRBV7-9 with TRBJ2-5, with D perhaps matching TRBD2 (5 bases). This CDR3 comprises 15 residues. V lost 5 bases and J lost 7, with 20 bases in between. Per germline, CDR1 SEHNR and CDR2 FQNEAQ (reference sequence).

This clonotype was recorded many times. The CDR3 DNA reads as TGTGCCAGCAGCTTGGGGGCGTATTATGGCTACACCTTC. Encoded protein: CASSLGAYYGYTF. This chain uses TRBV28 with TRBJ1-2; a possible D gene is TRBD1 (6 bases). Trimming removed 6 bases from V and 5 bases from J, with 13 bases in between. CDR3 length: 13 amino acids. The germline gives CDR1 MDHEN, CDR2 SYDVKM.

As for this clonotype: The conserved phenylalanine or tryptophan normally closing the CDR3 is absent here, so this likely arose from a read error. The chain is built from TRBV20-1 and TRBJ2-2; either TRBD1 or TRBD2 may fit D (6 bases each). From germline, CDR1 is DFQATT and CDR2 SNEGSKA (reference sequence). The CDR3 is 15 amino acids. V was clipped by 1 base and J by 2 bases, with 11 bases between them. This chain's CDR3 is CSARVPGANTGELFS. CDR3 DNA sequence: TGCAGTGCTAGAGTCCCGGGGGCAAACACCGGGGAGCTGTTTTCT.

In this sample, this clonotype turned up once. With a much larger clone just one base away, this may be a read error. The chain uses TRBV20-1 and TRBJ2-2, with D maybe TRBD1 (5 bases). The CDR3 is made up of 16 amino acids. V lost 5 bases to trimming and J lost 1 base, with 17 bases between them. CDR1 is DFQATT, CDR2 SNEGSKA, per germline (reference sequence). CDR3 coding DNA: TGCAGTGCTTATATCTCAGGACATTTGAACACCGGGGAGCTGTTTTTT. It translates to CSAYISGHLNTGELFF.

This clonotype was counted only a few times. This chain connects TRBV20-1 to TRBJ2-3, with 10 bases fitting TRBD2. CDR3 length: 18 residues. The germline CDR1 and CDR2 sequences are DFQATT and SNEGSKA (reference sequence). Trimming removed 5 bases from V and 2 bases from J; junction bases left unmatched: 16. The CDR3 DNA follows: TGCAGTGCTGTCGGTCTAGCGGGAGAATGGGGCTACACAGATACGCAGTATTTT. It yields the protein CSAVGLAGEWGYTDTQYF.